Below, one T cell receptor (beta chain) is given with its context. The antigen remains unidentified. The data stem from a study of CD8+CD57+ T cells in acquired aplastic anemia. For the study at large: Yields of DNA that came from sorted CD4+ and CD8+ cells averaged about 3 ug.

Whole-study findings and limits: CD8+ Simpson's diversity did not differ significantly between patients and controls.

The V gene lost 3 bases and the J gene lost 3 bases, with 15 bases spanning the gap. This CDR3 has 15 residues. Looked up from germline, CDR1 is MGHRA and CDR2 is YSYEKL. The TCR beta profiling, which covered VDJ combination and CDR3 sequence, was carried out using genomic DNA as the template. TCRdb re-derived calls from the reads in MiXCR, one entry per CDR3 protein. In the table there are some 150,000 distinct CDR3 sequences, less than 45% of which are singletons. The rearrangement uses TRBV4-1 and TRBJ2-7; no firm D call. Sequencing was carried out using sorted CD4+, CD8+, or CD8+CD57+ T cells (not recorded which) from PBMCs. The clonotype comes from a human donor in good health, serving as a control. The chain's CDR3 is CASSHGPTCNYEQYF. The CDR3 nucleotides are TGCGCCAGCAGCCACGGGCCGACATGCAACTACGAGCAGTACTTC.